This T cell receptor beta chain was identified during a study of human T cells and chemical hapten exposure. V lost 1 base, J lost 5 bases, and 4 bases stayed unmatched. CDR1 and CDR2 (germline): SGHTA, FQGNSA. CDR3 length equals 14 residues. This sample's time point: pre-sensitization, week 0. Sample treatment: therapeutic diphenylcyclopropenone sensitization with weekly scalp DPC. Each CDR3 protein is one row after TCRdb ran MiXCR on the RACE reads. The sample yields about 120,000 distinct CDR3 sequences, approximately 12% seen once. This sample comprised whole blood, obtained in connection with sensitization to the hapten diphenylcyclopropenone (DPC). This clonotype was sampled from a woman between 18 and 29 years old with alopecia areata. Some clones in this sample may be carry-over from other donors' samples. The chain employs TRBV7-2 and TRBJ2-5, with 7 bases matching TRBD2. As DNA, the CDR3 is TGTGCCAGCAGCTTAGAAAGCGGGGTTGAGACCCAGTACTTC. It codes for CASSLESGVETQYF.